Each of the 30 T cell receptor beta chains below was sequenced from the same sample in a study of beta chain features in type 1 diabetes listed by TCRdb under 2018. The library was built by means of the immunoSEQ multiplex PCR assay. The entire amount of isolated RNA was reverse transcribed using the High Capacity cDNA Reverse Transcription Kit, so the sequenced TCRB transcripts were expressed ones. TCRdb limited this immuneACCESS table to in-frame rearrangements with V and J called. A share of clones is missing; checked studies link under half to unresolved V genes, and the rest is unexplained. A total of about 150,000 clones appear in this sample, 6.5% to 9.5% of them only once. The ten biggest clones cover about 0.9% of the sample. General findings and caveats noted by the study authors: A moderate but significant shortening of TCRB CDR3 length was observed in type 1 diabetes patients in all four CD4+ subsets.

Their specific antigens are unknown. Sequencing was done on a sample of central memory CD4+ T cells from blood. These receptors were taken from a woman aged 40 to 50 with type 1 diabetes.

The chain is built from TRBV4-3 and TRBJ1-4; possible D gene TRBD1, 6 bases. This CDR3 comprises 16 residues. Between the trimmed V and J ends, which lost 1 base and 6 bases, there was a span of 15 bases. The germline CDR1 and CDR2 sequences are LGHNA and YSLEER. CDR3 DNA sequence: TGCGCCAGCAGCCAAGTTTGGGGGCAACTGGATGAAAAACTGTTTTTT. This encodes CASSQVWGQLDEKLFF.

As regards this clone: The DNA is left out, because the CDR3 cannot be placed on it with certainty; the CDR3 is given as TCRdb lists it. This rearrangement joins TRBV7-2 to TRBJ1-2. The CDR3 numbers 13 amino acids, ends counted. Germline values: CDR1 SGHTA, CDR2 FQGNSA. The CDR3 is CASSSEQVGGGTF.

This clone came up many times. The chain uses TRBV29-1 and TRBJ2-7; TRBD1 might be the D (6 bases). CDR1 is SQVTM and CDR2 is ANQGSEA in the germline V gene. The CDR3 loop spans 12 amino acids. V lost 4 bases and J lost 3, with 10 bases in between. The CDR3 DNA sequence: TGCAGCGTTGGGGAGACAGGCTACGAGCAGTACTTC. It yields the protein CSVGETGYEQYF.

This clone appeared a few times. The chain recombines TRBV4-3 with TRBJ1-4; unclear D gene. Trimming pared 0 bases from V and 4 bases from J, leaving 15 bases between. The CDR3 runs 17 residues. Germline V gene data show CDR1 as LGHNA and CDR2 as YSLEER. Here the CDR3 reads CASSQDRSLRLNEKLFF. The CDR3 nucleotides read TGCGCCAGCAGCCAAGATCGGTCTCTTAGACTTAATGAAAAACTGTTTTTT.

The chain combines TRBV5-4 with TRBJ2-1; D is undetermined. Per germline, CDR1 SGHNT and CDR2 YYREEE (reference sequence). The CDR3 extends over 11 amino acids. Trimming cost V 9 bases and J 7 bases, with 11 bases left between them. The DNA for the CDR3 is TGTGCCACCGCCTTGGAGAATGAGCAGTTCTTC. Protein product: CATALENEQFF. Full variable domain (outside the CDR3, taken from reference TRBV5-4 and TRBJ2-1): ETGVTQSPTHLIKTRGQQVTLRCSSQSGHNTVSWYQQALGQGPQFIFQYYREEENGRGNFPPRFSGLQFPNYSSELNVNALELDDSALYLCATALENEQFFGPGTRLTVL.

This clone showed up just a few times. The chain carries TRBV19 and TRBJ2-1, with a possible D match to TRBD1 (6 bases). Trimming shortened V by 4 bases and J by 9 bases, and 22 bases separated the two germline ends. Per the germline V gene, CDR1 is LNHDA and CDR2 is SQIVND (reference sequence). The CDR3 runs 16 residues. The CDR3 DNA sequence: TGTGCCAGTAGTACCCGGACAGCCCAGGGAGCAGGTGAGCAGTTCTTC. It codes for CASSTRTAQGAGEQFF.

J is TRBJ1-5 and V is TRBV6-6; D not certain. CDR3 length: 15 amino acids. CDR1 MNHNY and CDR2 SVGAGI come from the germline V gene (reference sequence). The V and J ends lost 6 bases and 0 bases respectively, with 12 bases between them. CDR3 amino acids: CASSPGDYSNQPQHF. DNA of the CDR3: TGTGCCAGCAGCCCGGGAGACTATAGCAATCAGCCCCAGCATTTT.

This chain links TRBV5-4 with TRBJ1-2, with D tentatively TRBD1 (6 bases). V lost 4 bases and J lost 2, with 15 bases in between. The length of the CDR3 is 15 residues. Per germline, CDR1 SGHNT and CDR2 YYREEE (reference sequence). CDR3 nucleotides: TGTGCCAGCAGCCCCACAGGGTCAGCCAACTATGGCTACACCTTC. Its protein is CASSPTGSANYGYTF.

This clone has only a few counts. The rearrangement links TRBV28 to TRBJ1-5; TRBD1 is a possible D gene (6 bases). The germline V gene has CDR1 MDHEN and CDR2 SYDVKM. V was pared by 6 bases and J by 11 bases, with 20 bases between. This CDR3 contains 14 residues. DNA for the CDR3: TGTGCCAGCAGCAGGGGCGGCTTCGACCGTGCCCAGCATTTT. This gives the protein CASSRGGFDRAQHF.

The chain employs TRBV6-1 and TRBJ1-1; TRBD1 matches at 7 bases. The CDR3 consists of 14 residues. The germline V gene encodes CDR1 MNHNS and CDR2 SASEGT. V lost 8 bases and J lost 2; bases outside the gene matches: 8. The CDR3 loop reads CASHLGGINTEAFF. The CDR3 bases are TGTGCCAGCCATTTAGGGGGCATTAACACTGAAGCTTTCTTT.

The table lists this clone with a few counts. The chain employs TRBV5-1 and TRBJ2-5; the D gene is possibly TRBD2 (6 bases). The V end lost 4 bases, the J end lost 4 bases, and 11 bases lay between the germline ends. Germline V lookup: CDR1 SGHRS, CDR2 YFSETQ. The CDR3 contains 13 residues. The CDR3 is CASSAPGGETQYF. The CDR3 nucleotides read TGCGCCAGCAGCGCCCCCGGGGGAGAGACCCAGTACTTC.

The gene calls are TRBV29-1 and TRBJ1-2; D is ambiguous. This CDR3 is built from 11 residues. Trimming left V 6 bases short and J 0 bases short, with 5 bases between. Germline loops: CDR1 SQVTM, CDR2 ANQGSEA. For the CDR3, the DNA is TGCAGCGTAACAGCTAACTATGGCTACACCTTC. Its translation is CSVTANYGYTF.

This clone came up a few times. This CDR3 reads CSVGLTANTGELFF. CDR3 sequence (DNA): TGCAGCGTCGGACTTACTGCGAACACCGGGGAGCTGTTTTTT. This chain uses TRBV29-1 with TRBJ2-2; maybe TRBD2 (5 bases). The V and J ends lost 6 bases and 0 bases respectively, with 11 bases between them. Germline V CDR1 and CDR2: SQVTM, ANQGSEA. The CDR3 is 14 residues long.

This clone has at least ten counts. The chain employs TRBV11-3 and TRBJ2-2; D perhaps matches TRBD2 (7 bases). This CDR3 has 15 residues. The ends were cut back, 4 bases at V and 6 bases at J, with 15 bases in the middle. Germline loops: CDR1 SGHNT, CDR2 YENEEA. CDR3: CASSSPTGGSGELFF. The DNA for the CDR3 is TGTGCCAGCAGCTCCCCCACGGGGGGCTCCGGGGAGCTGTTTTTT.

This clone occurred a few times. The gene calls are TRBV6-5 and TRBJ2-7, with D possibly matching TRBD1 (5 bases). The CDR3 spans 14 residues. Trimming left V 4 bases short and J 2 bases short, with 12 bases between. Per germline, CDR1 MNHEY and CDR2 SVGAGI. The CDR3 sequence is CASSWTRRTYEQYF. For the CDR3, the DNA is TGTGCCAGCAGTTGGACAAGGCGGACCTACGAGCAGTACTTC.

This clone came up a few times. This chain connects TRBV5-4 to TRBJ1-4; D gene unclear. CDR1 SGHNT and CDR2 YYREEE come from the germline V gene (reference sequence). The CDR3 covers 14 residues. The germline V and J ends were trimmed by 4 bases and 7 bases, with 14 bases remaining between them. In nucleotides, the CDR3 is TGTGCCAGCAGCCTAGCTCAGCCCGGTGAAAAACTGTTTTTT. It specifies CASSLAQPGEKLFF. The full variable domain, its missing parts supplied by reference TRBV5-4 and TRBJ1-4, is ETGVTQSPTHLIKTRGQQVTLRCSSQSGHNTVSWYQQALGQGPQFIFQYYREEENGRGNFPPRFSGLQFPNYSSELNVNALELDDSALYLCASSLAQPGEKLFFGSGTQLSVL.

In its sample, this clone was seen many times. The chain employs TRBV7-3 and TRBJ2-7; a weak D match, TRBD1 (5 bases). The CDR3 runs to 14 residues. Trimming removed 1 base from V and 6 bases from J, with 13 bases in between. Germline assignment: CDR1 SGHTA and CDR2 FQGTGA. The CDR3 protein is CASSLNPQVGEQYF. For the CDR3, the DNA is TGTGCCAGCAGCTTAAACCCACAGGTCGGCGAGCAGTACTTC.

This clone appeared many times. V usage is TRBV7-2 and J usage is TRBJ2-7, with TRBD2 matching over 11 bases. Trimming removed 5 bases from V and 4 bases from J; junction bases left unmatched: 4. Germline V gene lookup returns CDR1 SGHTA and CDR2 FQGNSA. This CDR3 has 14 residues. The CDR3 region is CASSPGLADYEQYF. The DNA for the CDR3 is TGTGCCAGCAGCCCGGGACTAGCGGATTACGAGCAGTACTTC.

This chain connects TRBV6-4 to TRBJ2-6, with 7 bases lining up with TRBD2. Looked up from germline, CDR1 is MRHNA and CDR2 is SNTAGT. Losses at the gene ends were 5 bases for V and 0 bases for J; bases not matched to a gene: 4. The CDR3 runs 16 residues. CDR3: CASSPSGSSGANVLTF. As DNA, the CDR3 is TGTGCCAGCAGTCCTAGCGGCAGCTCTGGGGCCAACGTCCTGACTTTC.

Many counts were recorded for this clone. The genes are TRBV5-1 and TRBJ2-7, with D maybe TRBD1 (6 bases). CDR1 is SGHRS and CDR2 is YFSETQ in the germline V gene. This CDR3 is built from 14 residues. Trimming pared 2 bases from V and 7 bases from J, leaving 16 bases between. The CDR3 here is CASSFHQGSEEQYF. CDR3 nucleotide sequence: TGCGCCAGCAGCTTTCACCAGGGGTCTGAAGAGCAGTACTTC.

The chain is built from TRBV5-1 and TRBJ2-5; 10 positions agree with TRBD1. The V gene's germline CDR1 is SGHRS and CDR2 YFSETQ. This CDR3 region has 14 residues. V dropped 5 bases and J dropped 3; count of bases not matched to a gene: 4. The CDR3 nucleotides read TGCGCCAGCAGAAGCGGGACAGGGGAAGAGACCCAGTACTTC. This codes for CASRSGTGEETQYF.

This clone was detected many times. The DNA of the CDR3 is TGTGCCAGCAGCGTGACAGGGGCTAGCACAGATACGCAGTATTTT. It yields the protein CASSVTGASTDTQYF. This chain links TRBV7-2 with TRBJ2-3, with 8 bases matching TRBD1. Trimming cost V 5 bases and J 0 bases; bases outside gene matches: 4. This CDR3 is 15 amino acids long. Germline assignment: CDR1 SGHTA and CDR2 FQGNSA.

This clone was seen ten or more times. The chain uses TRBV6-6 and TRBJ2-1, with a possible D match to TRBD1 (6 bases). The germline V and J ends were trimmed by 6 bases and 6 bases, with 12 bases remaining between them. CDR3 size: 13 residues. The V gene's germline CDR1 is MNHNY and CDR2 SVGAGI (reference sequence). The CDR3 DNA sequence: TGTGCCAGCAGACCGACAGGCGGCAATGAGCAGTTCTTC. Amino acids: CASRPTGGNEQFF.

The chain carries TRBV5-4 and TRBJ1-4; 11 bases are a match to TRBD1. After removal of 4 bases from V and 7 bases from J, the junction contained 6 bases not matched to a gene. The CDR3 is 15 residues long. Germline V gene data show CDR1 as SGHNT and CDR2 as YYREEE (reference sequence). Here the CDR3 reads CASSPGGQGGEKLFF. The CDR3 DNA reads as TGTGCCAGCAGCCCCGGGGGACAGGGGGGTGAAAAACTGTTTTTT.

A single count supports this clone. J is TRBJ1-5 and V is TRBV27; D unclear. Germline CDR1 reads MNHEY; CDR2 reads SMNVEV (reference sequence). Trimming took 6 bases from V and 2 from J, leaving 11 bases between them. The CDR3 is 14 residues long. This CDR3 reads CASRASGGNQPQHF. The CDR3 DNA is TGTGCCAGCAGAGCATCCGGAGGCAATCAGCCCCAGCATTTT.

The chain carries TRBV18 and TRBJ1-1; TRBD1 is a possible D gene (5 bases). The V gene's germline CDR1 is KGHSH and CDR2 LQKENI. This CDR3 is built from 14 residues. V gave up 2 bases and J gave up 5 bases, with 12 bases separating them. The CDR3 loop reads CASSPAGWGTEAFF. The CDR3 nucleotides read TGTGCCAGCTCACCAGCGGGATGGGGGACTGAAGCTTTCTTT.

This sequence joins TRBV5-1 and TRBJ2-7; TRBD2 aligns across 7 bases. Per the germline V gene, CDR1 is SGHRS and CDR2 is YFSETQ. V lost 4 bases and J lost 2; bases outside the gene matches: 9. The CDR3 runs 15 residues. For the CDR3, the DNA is TGCGCCAGCAGCACGGGCGGGAGACAGACCTACGAGCAGTACTTC. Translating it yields CASSTGGRQTYEQYF.

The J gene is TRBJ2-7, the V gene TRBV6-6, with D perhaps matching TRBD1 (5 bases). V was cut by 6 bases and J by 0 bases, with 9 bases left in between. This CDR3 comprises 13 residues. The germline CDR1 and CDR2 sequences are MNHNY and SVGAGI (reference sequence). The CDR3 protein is CASSRQSSYEQYF. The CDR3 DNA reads TGTGCCAGCAGCAGACAGAGCTCCTACGAGCAGTACTTC.

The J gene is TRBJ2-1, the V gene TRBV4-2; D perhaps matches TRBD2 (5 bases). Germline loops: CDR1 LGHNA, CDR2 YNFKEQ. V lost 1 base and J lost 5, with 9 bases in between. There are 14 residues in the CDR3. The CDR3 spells CASSQASGNNEQFF. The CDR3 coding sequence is TGTGCCAGCAGCCAAGCCAGCGGCAACAATGAGCAGTTCTTC.

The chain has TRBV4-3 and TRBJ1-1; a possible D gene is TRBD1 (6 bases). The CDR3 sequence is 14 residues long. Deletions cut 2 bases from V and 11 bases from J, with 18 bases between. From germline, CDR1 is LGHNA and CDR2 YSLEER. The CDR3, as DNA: TGCGCCAGCAGCCAATGGAGAGGGGGGGGTATGGCTTTCTTT. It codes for CASSQWRGGGMAFF.